The next 30 T cell receptor beta chains were all read from a single sample in a study of T cells in Graves' hyperthyroidism and ophthalmopathy. Amplification of TCR beta CDR3 regions used RNA as the template. The TCR CDR3 was amplified in a first-round RT-PCR using the HTBI primer set. Using its own MiXCR run on the multiplex PCR reads, TCRdb lists one record per CDR3 protein. Of around 500,000 distinct CDR3 sequences listed, 13% to 15% are singletons. The sample consisted of blood. The receptors were gathered from a woman aged 18 to 35 with Graves' hyperthyroidism.

This clonotype has ten or more counts. This rearrangement joins TRBV25-1 to TRBJ1-2; no definite D call. This CDR3 region has 13 residues. V gave up 2 bases and J gave up 8 bases, with 12 bases separating them. Germline CDR1 and CDR2: MGHDK and SYGVNS. The CDR3 is CASSEIARYGYTF. The CDR3 nucleotides read TGTGCCAGCAGTGAAATCGCCAGATACGGCTACACCTTC.

CDR3 protein: CASSLEPASGNTIYF. The DNA for the CDR3 is TGTGCCAGCAGCTTAGAGCCAGCCTCTGGAAACACCATATATTTT. The V call is TRBV7-9, the J call TRBJ1-3; D not resolved. CDR1 and CDR2 (germline): SEHNR, FQNEAQ (reference sequence). CDR3 length: 15 residues. V lost 1 base, J lost 0 bases, and 7 bases lay in between.

The chain is built from TRBV19 and TRBJ1-2; D gene ambiguous. This CDR3 contains 15 residues. The V and J ends lost 6 bases and 4 bases respectively, with 18 bases between them. Germline CDR1 reads LNHDA; CDR2 reads SQIVND (reference sequence). The CDR3 DNA reads TGTGCCAGTAGACCCACCCCCGGGTCTCCCTATGGCTACACCTTC. Its translation is CASRPTPGSPYGYTF. Looking up the rest from reference TRBV19 and TRBJ1-2 gives the full variable domain: DGGITQSPKYLFRKEGQNVTLSCEQNLNHDAMYWYRQDPGQGLRLIYYSQIVNDFQKGDIAEGYSVSREKKESFPLTVTSAQKNPTAFYLCASRPTPGSPYGYTFGSGTRLTVV.

In its sample, this clonotype was seen many times. J is TRBJ2-3 and V is TRBV12-3 or TRBV12-4, with a weak D call TRBD2 (6 bases). V was cut by 5 bases and J by 5 bases, with 11 bases left in between. CDR3 length: 13 amino acids. CDR3 nucleotides: TGTGCCAGCAGTCCCTCCGGGGGAGATACGCAGTATTTT. It translates to CASSPSGGDTQYF.

Points on this clonotype: The limits of the CDR3 on the DNA are not certain, so only TCRdb's listed CDR3 is given. This chain uses TRBV2 with TRBJ1-1. The CDR3 is made up of 20 amino acids, end residues included. Germline-derived CDR1 and CDR2 are SNHLY and FYNNEI. This chain's CDR3 is CASSFYICSARVGPDTEAFF.

This clonotype has ten or more counts. The rearrangement uses TRBV11-3 and TRBJ2-7; TRBD1 is a possible D gene (5 bases). The ends were cut back, 2 bases at V and 0 bases at J, with 11 bases in the middle. The CDR3 has 15 amino acids. The V gene's germline CDR1 is SGHNT and CDR2 YENEEA. For the CDR3, the DNA is TGTGCCAGCAGCTTATACGACAGTATCTCCTACGAGCAGTACTTC. Amino acid sequence: CASSLYDSISYEQYF.

This clonotype has a count of ten or more. CDR3 in DNA: TGTGCCACCAGTGATTACGAGGAGCAGTACTTC. It yields the protein CATSDYEEQYF. J is TRBJ2-7 and V is TRBV24-1, with D uncertain. Germline V gives CDR1 KGHDR, CDR2 SFDVKD. Trimming removed 2 bases from V and 7 bases from J, with 5 bases in between. This CDR3 contains 11 residues.

This clonotype was picked up many times. V gene TRBV12-3 or TRBV12-4 combines with J gene TRBJ1-1; maybe TRBD1 (6 bases). The V and J ends lost 7 bases and 5 bases respectively, with 14 bases between them. The CDR3 is 13 amino acids. This CDR3 is CASTRFRGTEAFF. DNA for the CDR3: TGTGCCAGCACCAGATTCAGGGGAACTGAAGCTTTCTTT.

This clonotype was seen many times. The genes are TRBV18 and TRBJ2-3, with TRBD2 identical over 10 bases. The CDR3 covers 14 residues. CDR1 and CDR2 from the germline V gene are KGHSH and LQKENI. Trimming cost V 4 bases and J 6 bases; bases outside gene matches: 4. The CDR3 region is CASSRTSGGDTQYF. The CDR3 coding sequence is TGTGCCAGCTCACGGACTAGCGGAGGGGATACGCAGTATTTT. Full variable domain (remainder filled in from reference TRBV18 and TRBJ2-3): NAGVMQNPRHLVRRRGQEARLRCSPMKGHSHVYWYRQLPEEGLKFMVYLQKENIIDESGMPKERFSAEFPKEGPSILRIQQVVRGDSAAYFCASSRTSGGDTQYFGPGTRLTVL.

Ten or more counts support this clonotype. The V call is TRBV29-1, the J call TRBJ1-5; TRBD1 is a possible D gene (5 bases). CDR1 and CDR2 (germline): SQVTM, ANQGSEA. V was trimmed by 4 bases and J by 7 bases, leaving 17 bases between them. The CDR3 is made up of 14 amino acids. In DNA form, the CDR3 reads TGCAGCGTTGTGCTTGTTGGGGACGGACAGCCCCAGCATTTT. As protein: CSVVLVGDGQPQHF.

In regard to this clonotype: Since a much larger clone is just one base distant, this may be a read error. The chain is built from TRBV27 and TRBJ2-2; D might be TRBD1 or TRBD2, each matching 5 bases. The CDR3 length is 16 residues. Germline V gives CDR1 MNHEY, CDR2 SMNVEV (reference sequence). V was cut by 5 bases and J by 1 base, with 14 bases left in between. The CDR3: CASSPRRGRNTGELFF. The CDR3 DNA is TGTGCCAGCAGTCCCCGCCGGGGACGGAACACCGGGGAGCTGTTTTTT.

In its sample, this clonotype was seen many times. V is TRBV2 and J is TRBJ1-1; maybe TRBD1 (6 bases). The CDR3 spans 13 residues. Germline lookup yields CDR1 SNHLY and CDR2 FYNNEI. Trimming removed 5 bases at V and 5 bases at J, with 12 bases between. CDR3 DNA sequence: TGTGCCAGCAGTAATAGGGGGGTAACTGAAGCTTTCTTT. Translated, it gives CASSNRGVTEAFF.

This clonotype came up many times. The chain has TRBV2 and TRBJ1-1; D may be TRBD1 (6 bases). Between the trimmed V and J ends, which lost 8 bases and 1 base, there was a span of 14 bases. CDR1 is SNHLY and CDR2 is FYNNEI in the germline V gene. The CDR3 consists of 14 residues. The CDR3 DNA reads TGTGCCAGCTGGAAGGCAGGGGAGAACACTGAAGCTTTCTTT. It encodes CASWKAGENTEAFF. The full variable domain, its missing parts supplied by reference TRBV2 and TRBJ1-1, is EPEVTQTPSHQVTQMGQEVILRCVPISNHLYFYWYRQILGQKVEFLVSFYNNEISEKSEIFDDQFSVERPDGSNFTLKIRSTKLEDSAMYFCASWKAGENTEAFFGQGTRLTVV.

This clonotype has just a few counts. The chain recombines TRBV6-6 with TRBJ2-7, with D possibly being TRBD2 (6 bases). V shed 0 bases and J shed 0 bases, with 6 bases lying between them. Germline CDR1 MNHNY, CDR2 SVGAGI (reference sequence). CDR3 length: 14 amino acids. CDR3 DNA: TGTGCCAGCAGTTACTCGGGGGGCTCCTACGAGCAGTACGTC. It codes for CASSYSGGSYEQYV.

V gene TRBV19 combines with J gene TRBJ1-1; no firm D call. CDR1 LNHDA and CDR2 SQIVND come from the germline V gene (reference sequence). The CDR3 length is 16 residues. With 0 bases removed from V and 4 bases from J, the gap between germline ends came to 15 bases. The CDR3 loop is CASSIDLRSRSTEAFF. CDR3 in DNA: TGTGCCAGTAGTATAGATCTGAGGAGTCGGAGCACTGAAGCTTTCTTT.

The sample holds many counts of this clonotype. V is TRBV2 and J is TRBJ1-5; weak D call: TRBD1 (6 bases). Deletions cut 6 bases from V and 2 bases from J, with 14 bases between. CDR1 and CDR2 from the germline V gene are SNHLY and FYNNEI. The length of the CDR3 is 15 residues. The CDR3 here is CASSTGGGGNQPQHF. CDR3 bases: TGTGCCAGCAGCACCGGAGGGGGTGGCAATCAGCCCCAGCATTTT.

There are many counts of this clonotype. V and J are TRBV5-1 and TRBJ1-2, with 8 bases that match TRBD1. Germline V CDR1 and CDR2: SGHRS, YFSETQ. Unmatched junction bases numbered 8, after V lost 4 bases and J lost 3 bases. The CDR3 is 15 amino acids. DNA of the CDR3: TGCGCCAGCAGCAATGACAGGGGATTATACTATGGCTACACCTTC. Its protein product is CASSNDRGLYYGYTF.

This clonotype has at least ten counts. The chain joins TRBV24-1 to TRBJ1-4; the D gene is possibly TRBD1 (5 bases). The germline V and J ends were trimmed by 6 bases and 7 bases, with 20 bases remaining between them. Germline CDR1 is KGHDR and CDR2 is SFDVKD. CDR3 length equals 16 residues. The CDR3 sequence: CATSSSPARGSEKLFF. The CDR3 region has the DNA TGTGCCACCAGTTCATCACCGGCCCGGGGGTCTGAAAAACTGTTTTTT.

The chain employs TRBV12-3 or TRBV12-4 and TRBJ1-4, with D maybe TRBD1 (6 bases). Trimming removed 5 bases from V and 8 bases from J, with 15 bases in between. The CDR3 has 14 amino acids. The CDR3 DNA follows: TGTGCCAGCAGTGGGAGTAGGGGGAGGGAAAAACTGTTTTTT. Translated, it gives CASSGSRGREKLFF.

This chain uses TRBV7-9 with TRBJ2-4; D not certain. Trimming pared 5 bases from V and 1 base from J, leaving 12 bases between. CDR3 length equals 15 residues. Germline V gene sequence: CDR1 SEHNR, CDR2 FQNEAQ (reference sequence). CDR3 coding DNA: TGTGCCAGCAGCCCCGTGGGTGGGGCCAAAAACATTCAGTACTTC. The encoded protein is CASSPVGGAKNIQYF.

The rearrangement links TRBV6-1 to TRBJ2-7, with D hard to call. In germline, CDR1 is MNHNS, CDR2 SASEGT. The CDR3 length is 13 residues. In DNA form, the CDR3 reads TGTACCATCAGTGACGGTTTAGGTCTCGAGCAGTACGTC. It yields the protein CTISDGLGLEQYV.

This clonotype was recorded many times. This sequence joins TRBV19 and TRBJ2-2, with TRBD1 identical over 10 bases. CDR1 is LNHDA, CDR2 SQIVND, per germline (reference sequence). With V trimmed by 5 bases and J by 6 bases, 12 bases remained unmatched. This CDR3 region has 17 residues. The CDR3 here is CASSFAVGQGQAGELFF. The CDR3 nucleotides are TGTGCCAGTAGTTTTGCGGTGGGACAGGGGCAGGCCGGGGAGCTGTTTTTT. Together with reference TRBV19 and TRBJ2-2, the CDR3 gives the full variable domain: DGGITQSPKYLFRKEGQNVTLSCEQNLNHDAMYWYRQDPGQGLRLIYYSQIVNDFQKGDIAEGYSVSREKKESFPLTVTSAQKNPTAFYLCASSFAVGQGQAGELFFGEGSRLTVL.

This clonotype occurred many times. In DNA form, the CDR3 reads TGTGCCAGCAGCCAAGATAGCGGGAGTTACAATGAGCAGTTCTTC. Its protein product is CASSQDSGSYNEQFF. The chain employs TRBV3-1 and TRBJ2-1; TRBD2 matches at 9 bases. This CDR3 region has 15 residues. With V trimmed by 0 bases and J by 4 bases, 1 base remained unmatched. CDR1 and CDR2 (germline): LGHDT, YNNKEL (reference sequence).

Regarding this clonotype: An end of the junction does not agree with germline; a read error may underlie this. The chain couples TRBV24-1 to TRBJ2-1; 7 nucleotides align to TRBD2. CDR1 is KGHDR and CDR2 is SFDVKD in the germline V gene. The CDR3 sequence is 16 residues long. CDR3 in amino acids: CATSDSLSGDYNGQFF. CDR3 bases: TGTGCCACCAGTGATTCTTTATCCGGGGACTACAATGGGCAGTTCTTC.

The chain is built from TRBV24-1 and TRBJ2-2, with 8 bases that match TRBD1. The CDR3 runs 16 residues. Germline values: CDR1 KGHDR, CDR2 SFDVKD. Trimming took 3 bases from V and 5 from J; bases not matched to a gene: 7. CDR3 protein: CATSDPPTGVTGELFF. The CDR3 bases are TGTGCCACCAGTGATCCGCCGACAGGGGTGACCGGGGAGCTGTTTTTT.

Concerning this clonotype itself: A single base separates this from a much larger clone, so it may be a read error. This chain links TRBV3-1 with TRBJ2-2; D is uncertain. The CDR3 loop spans 12 amino acids. Per the germline V gene, CDR1 is LGHDT and CDR2 is YNNKEL (reference sequence). The CDR3 DNA is TGTGCCATCAGCCAAGCCACCGGGGAGCTGTTTTTT. This translates into CAISQATGELFF.

V usage is TRBV20-1 and J usage is TRBJ2-1; 7 bases align to TRBD1. Per the germline V gene, CDR1 is DFQATT and CDR2 is SNEGSKA (reference sequence). The CDR3 spans 15 residues. Trimming at V came to 2 bases and at J to 9 bases, leaving 13 bases not matched to a gene. In DNA form, the CDR3 reads TGCAGTGCTAGATCCCCGACAGGGTTAGCGCTTGAGCAGTTCTTC. Translation gives CSARSPTGLALEQFF.

This clonotype was detected many times. The chain joins TRBV6-1 to TRBJ1-5, with D unclear. This CDR3 spans 13 amino acids. Between the trimmed V and J ends, which lost 6 bases and 7 bases, there was a span of 13 bases. Germline CDR1 is MNHNS and CDR2 is SASEGT. This CDR3 reads CASRKGLNQPQHF. DNA of the CDR3: TGTGCCAGCAGAAAAGGACTCAACCAGCCCCAGCATTTT.

The V and J genes are TRBV12-3 or TRBV12-4 and TRBJ1-1, with D maybe TRBD1 (5 bases). The CDR3 consists of 17 residues. The ends were cut back, 6 bases at V and 1 base at J, with 21 bases in the middle. CDR3 loop: CASRASLGLTENTEAFF. For the CDR3, the DNA is TGTGCCAGCAGAGCTTCTCTTGGGTTGACAGAGAACACTGAAGCTTTCTTT.

This clonotype was counted at least ten times. The genes are TRBV7-9 and TRBJ1-2; D possibly corresponds to TRBD1 (6 bases). Trimming removed 5 bases from V and 5 bases from J, with 15 bases in between. The CDR3 loop spans 14 amino acids. Germline assignment: CDR1 SEHNR and CDR2 FQNEAQ (reference sequence). CDR3 protein: CASSPDRTVYGYTF. The DNA of the CDR3 is TGTGCCAGCAGCCCCGACAGGACCGTTTATGGCTACACCTTC.